This TCR beta chain was recorded in a study of T-cell reconstitution after alpha-beta-depleted transplantation in children. The sample holds many counts of this clonotype. The CDR3 length is 13 residues. Trimming removed 5 bases from V and 5 bases from J, with 15 bases in between. Germline V gives CDR1 SQVTM, CDR2 ANQGSEA. Unique molecular identifiers were incorporated into the prepared TCRbeta library. Each CDR3 protein is one row after TCRdb ran MiXCR on the PCR reads. The data show hundreds of thousands of distinct CDR3 sequences, with around 17% seen just once and approximately 1% held by the top ten.

This rearrangement joins TRBV29-1 to TRBJ2-5, with D perhaps being TRBD1 or TRBD2 (7 bases each). The sample consisted of PBMCs from the stem cell graft donor, taken from the stem cell graft. The clonotype originates from a human donor who donated a stem cell graft to a child with acute myeloid leukemia. The DNA for the CDR3 is TGCAGCGTTCGACCAGGGGGGGTGGAGACCCAGTACTTC. Protein product: CSVRPGGVETQYF.